Following are 6 T cell receptor beta chains from one sample sequenced in a study of blood T cell repertoires in COVID-19. Clones were sequenced by immunoSEQ multiplex PCR, and TCRdb holds only the in-frame ones, with some missing. The sample includes about 21,000 clones, more than 85% of them seen just once. The sequencing input was peripheral blood. These TCRs come from a man in his sixties or seventies with active COVID-19.

The rearrangement links TRBV10-3 to TRBJ2-4; D remains unclear. The germline CDR1 and CDR2 sequences are ENHRY and SYGVKD. There are 16 residues in the CDR3. V was trimmed by 0 bases and J by 4 bases, leaving 13 bases between them. The CDR3 sequence is CAISESARDGKNIQYF. In DNA, the CDR3 is TGTGCCATCAGTGAGTCGGCTAGAGATGGGAAAAACATTCAGTACTTC.

This chain joins TRBV5-6 and TRBJ2-3, with TRBD2 matching over 13 bases. V trimming: 0 bases; J trimming: 2 bases; junction bases outside the gene matches: 3. CDR1 and CDR2 (germline): SGHDT, YYEEEE. This CDR3 comprises 17 residues. CDR3 coding DNA: TGTGCCAGCAGCTTGGAAGGGACTAGCGGGGCCACAGATACGCAGTATTTT. This gives the protein CASSLEGTSGATDTQYF.

This chain links TRBV5-4 with TRBJ2-3; 7 positions match TRBD2. The CDR3 contains 14 residues. The V gene's germline CDR1 is SGHNT and CDR2 YYREEE (reference sequence). After removal of 2 bases from V and 2 bases from J, the junction contained 2 bases not matched to a gene. The CDR3 bases are TGTGCCAGCAGCTTAGCGGGATCCACAGATACGCAGTATTTT. Its protein product is CASSLAGSTDTQYF.

Note on this clone: At the DNA level, this CDR3 is encoded by other sequences in the same sample as well. The chain employs TRBV7-9 and TRBJ1-1, with D possibly being TRBD1 (5 bases). V shed 2 bases and J shed 1 base, with 8 bases lying between them. CDR1 SEHNR and CDR2 FQNEAQ come from the germline V gene (reference sequence). CDR3 size: 14 residues. This CDR3 is CASSLRRGNTEAFF. The DNA for the CDR3 is TGTGCCAGCAGCTTAAGAAGGGGGAACACTGAAGCTTTCTTT.

The rearrangement uses TRBV19 and TRBJ1-5; D is unclear. V was cut by 3 bases and J by 5 bases, with 14 bases left in between. The CDR3 totals 15 residues. Germline V gene lookup returns CDR1 LNHDA and CDR2 SQIVND (reference sequence). The CDR3 protein is CASSIPGFGDQPQHF. For the CDR3, the DNA is TGTGCCAGTAGTATCCCTGGGTTCGGGGATCAGCCCCAGCATTTT.

The gene calls are TRBV6-5 and TRBJ2-1; D is possibly TRBD2 (5 bases). The germline CDR1 and CDR2 sequences are MNHEY and SVGAGI. Trimming removed 7 bases from V and 13 bases from J, with 20 bases in between. The CDR3 is made up of 13 amino acids. The CDR3 DNA reads TGTGCCAGCACCGAGGGTACGGGCAGAGCACAGTTCTTC. This codes for CASTEGTGRAQFF.